These 23 T cell receptor beta chains originate from one sample sequenced in a study of T cells in Graves' hyperthyroidism and ophthalmopathy. Amplified TCR beta CDR3 regions derived from RNA transcripts. HTBI primers were used for first-round RT-PCR of the TCR CDR3. Each CDR3 protein gets one entry after TCRdb re-called the multiplex PCR reads with MiXCR. The table shows about 400,000 distinct CDR3 sequences, with just under 25% occurring only once. Sequenced: blood. The receptors stem from a man in his fifties or sixties with Graves' hyperthyroidism.

For the CDR3, the DNA is TGTGCCATCAGTGACGGAAGTAAGCAGTTCTTC. Translating gives CAISDGSKQFF. The chain is built from TRBV10-3 and TRBJ2-1; D is unresolved. Trimming left V 3 bases short and J 11 bases short, with 8 bases between. The V gene's germline CDR1 is ENHRY and CDR2 SYGVKD. This CDR3 has 11 amino acids.

This clonotype has a count of ten or more. The chain has TRBV12-3 or TRBV12-4 and TRBJ2-1, with 13 bases fitting TRBD2. CDR3 size: 16 residues. Trimming at V came to 5 bases and at J to 8 bases, leaving 9 bases not matched to a gene. CDR3 in DNA: TGTGCCAGCAGTCCCGGGACTAGCGGGAATGGCGATGAGCAGTTCTTC. Protein: CASSPGTSGNGDEQFF.

V and J are TRBV10-2 and TRBJ2-7; D call uncertain. V gave up 4 bases and J gave up 6 bases, with 13 bases separating them. The germline gives CDR1 WSHSY, CDR2 SAAADI. The CDR3 is 13 amino acids. CDR3 DNA: TGCGCCAGCAGTGTACTTGCGGCCCGCGAGCAGTACTTC. This sequence encodes CASSVLAAREQYF.

In this sample, this clonotype turned up a few times. The V gene is TRBV7-2, the J gene TRBJ1-5, with D hard to call. The CDR3 is 15 residues long. The germline CDR1 and CDR2 sequences are SGHTA and FQGNSA. With 0 bases removed from V and 1 base from J, the gap between germline ends came to 7 bases. The CDR3 sequence is CASSLASASNQPQHF. CDR3 nucleotide sequence: TGTGCCAGCAGCTTAGCTTCGGCCAGCAATCAGCCCCAGCATTTT.

This clonotype appeared many times. The chain links TRBV30 to TRBJ2-3; 8 bases line up with TRBD1. This CDR3 region has 15 residues. Germline V CDR1 and CDR2: GTSNPN, SVGIG (reference sequence). The V segment lost 6 bases and the J segment 0 bases; nucleotides outside the gene matches: 8. The CDR3 region is CACPPRTGSTDTQYF. The CDR3 region has the DNA TGTGCCTGCCCTCCTCGGACAGGGAGCACAGATACGCAGTATTTT.

The V gene is TRBV15, the J gene TRBJ2-2; possibly TRBD1 for D (6 bases). Matching the DNA end better, TRBJ1-1 makes the J call doubtful. The CDR3 runs to 13 residues. CDR1 LNHNV and CDR2 YYDKDF come from the germline V gene (reference sequence). The CDR3 reads CATSRDRGLGAFF. CDR3 sequence (DNA): TGTGCCACCAGCAGAGATCGGGGGCTGGGAGCTTTCTTT.

The rearrangement uses TRBV20-1 and TRBJ2-3, with D uncertain. Germline loops: CDR1 DFQATT, CDR2 SNEGSKA (reference sequence). The germline V and J ends were trimmed by 3 bases and 5 bases, with 9 bases remaining between them. There are 12 residues in the CDR3. DNA for the CDR3: TGCAGTGCTAGTGGGGTGGGAGATACGCAGTATTTT. It encodes CSASGVGDTQYF.

For this clonotype: A much larger clonotype is one base distant, so this may be a read error. V usage is TRBV7-2 and J usage is TRBJ2-7; the D gene is possibly TRBD1 (5 bases). The CDR3 is 14 residues long. Germline-derived CDR1 and CDR2 are SGHTA and FQGNSA. CDR3 DNA sequence: TGTGCCAGCAGCTTATACCGACAGAGCTACGGGCAGTACTTC. This gives the protein CASSLYRQSYGQYF. Drawing the rest from reference TRBV7-2 and TRBJ2-7, the complete variable domain is GAGVSQSPSNKVTEKGKDVELRCDPISGHTALYWYRQSLGQGLEFLIYFQGNSAPDKSGLPSDRFSAERTGGSVSTLTIQRTQQEDSAVYLCASSLYRQSYGQYFGPGTRLTVT.

This clonotype was picked up many times. The V and J genes are TRBV6-2 or TRBV6-3 and TRBJ1-1; D is ambiguous. V lost 10 bases, J lost 2 bases, and 14 bases lay in between. The CDR3 has 13 amino acids. Germline V gene data show CDR1 as MNHEY and CDR2 as SVGEGT. The CDR3 DNA follows: TGTGCCATCTCAGACAACCAAAACACTGAAGCTTTCTTT. Its translation: CAISDNQNTEAFF.

This clonotype was recorded a few times. This sequence joins TRBV11-3 and TRBJ1-6; possible D gene TRBD1, 5 bases. This CDR3 has 14 residues. Trimming pared 3 bases from V and 8 bases from J, leaving 11 bases between. Germline V CDR1 and CDR2: SGHNT, YENEEA. CDR3 loop: CASSLLGRHSPLHF. The CDR3 region has the DNA TGTGCCAGCAGCTTGCTGGGGCGTCATTCACCCCTCCACTTT.

This clonotype occurred many times. The chain couples TRBV20-1 to TRBJ1-5; 9 positions agree with TRBD1. The CDR3 consists of 14 residues. Germline CDR1 is DFQATT and CDR2 is SNEGSKA (reference sequence). The V and J ends lost 2 bases and 6 bases, in that order; junction bases with no gene match: 5. CDR3 nucleotide sequence: TGCAGTGCTAGACGACAGGGGGTCGGTCAGCCCCAGCATTTT. Translation gives CSARRQGVGQPQHF.

The chain has TRBV12-5 and TRBJ1-1; 12 bases are a match to TRBD1. Germline-derived CDR1 and CDR2 are LGHNT and FRNRAP. The length of the CDR3 is 15 residues. V dropped 6 bases and J dropped 2; count of bases not matched to a gene: 4. The CDR3 region is CASGSGTGGNTEAFF. CDR3 in DNA: TGTGCTAGTGGATCGGGGACAGGGGGCAACACTGAAGCTTTCTTT.

The table lists this clonotype with a few counts. The gene calls are TRBV19 and TRBJ1-2; 7 bases line up with TRBD1. Germline CDR1 reads LNHDA; CDR2 reads SQIVND (reference sequence). The CDR3 length is 17 residues. The V and J ends lost 6 bases and 4 bases, in that order; junction bases with no gene match: 17. CDR3 nucleotide sequence: TGTGCCAGTAGGACAGGGAAAGCGGCGGGCTATAGCTATGGCTACACCTTC. Translation gives CASRTGKAAGYSYGYTF.

The table lists this clonotype with a few counts. The gene calls are TRBV30 and TRBJ2-1; a possible D gene is TRBD2 (5 bases). Germline loops: CDR1 GTSNPN, CDR2 SVGIG (reference sequence). This CDR3 region has 14 residues. Trimming removed 0 bases from V and 2 bases from J, with 8 bases in between. Written as DNA, the CDR3 is TGTGCCTGGAGTGTAAGTAGCGCCTACAATGAGCAGTTCTTC. Encoded protein: CAWSVSSAYNEQFF.

V and J are TRBV20-1 and TRBJ2-7; weak D call: TRBD2 (6 bases). Per the germline V gene, CDR1 is DFQATT and CDR2 is SNEGSKA (reference sequence). Trimming left V 1 base short and J 5 bases short, with 15 bases between. This CDR3 is built from 14 residues. DNA for the CDR3: TGCAGTGCTAGAGGGTACGGGAGAGTGGACGAGCAGTACTTC. It translates to CSARGYGRVDEQYF.

Ten or more counts support this clonotype. The J gene is TRBJ2-1, the V gene TRBV5-1, with D uncertain. CDR3 size: 11 residues. V lost 0 bases, J lost 8 bases, and 3 bases lay in between. Germline lookup yields CDR1 SGHRS and CDR2 YFSETQ. The CDR3 reads CASSLVDEQFF. The CDR3 nucleotides are TGCGCCAGCAGCTTGGTGGATGAGCAGTTCTTC.

V and J are TRBV29-1 and TRBJ2-1; 7 bases map to TRBD2. V lost 1 base to trimming and J lost 4 bases; unmatched junction nucleotides: 7. Germline CDR1 reads SQVTM; CDR2 reads ANQGSEA. The CDR3 spans 15 residues. The CDR3 loop reads CSVEAAGALYNEQFF. As DNA, the CDR3 is TGCAGCGTTGAAGCTGCGGGAGCCCTATACAATGAGCAGTTCTTC.

This clonotype was observed a handful of times. The rearrangement uses TRBV5-1 and TRBJ2-5; D unclear. Trimming removed 4 bases at V and 5 bases at J, with 9 bases between. Per germline, CDR1 SGHRS and CDR2 YFSETQ. There are 12 residues in the CDR3. The CDR3 sequence is CASSELTETQYF. The CDR3, as DNA: TGCGCCAGCAGCGAACTAACGGAGACCCAGTACTTC. The full variable domain, completed using reference TRBV5-1 and TRBJ2-5, is KAGVTQTPRYLIKTRGQQVTLSCSPISGHRSVSWYQQTPGQGLQFLFEYFSETQRNKGNFPGRFSGRQFSNSRSEMNVSTLELGDSALYLCASSELTETQYFGPGTRLLVL.

This chain links TRBV3-1 with TRBJ1-6; maybe TRBD1 (6 bases). V lost 5 bases to trimming and J lost 11 bases, with 16 bases between them. CDR1 is LGHDT, CDR2 YNNKEL, per germline (reference sequence). This CDR3 is 14 amino acids long. CDR3: CASSSQGQGTPLHF. The CDR3 coding sequence is TGTGCCAGCAGCTCACAGGGTCAGGGAACACCCCTCCACTTT.

This clonotype was observed a handful of times. The CDR3 region has the DNA TGTGCCAGCAGCCAGGGCATCGGGCAGCCCCAGCATTTT. Its translation is CASSQGIGQPQHF. This rearrangement joins TRBV6-1 to TRBJ1-5; maybe TRBD1 (5 bases). Germline assignment: CDR1 MNHNS and CDR2 SASEGT. V was shortened by 6 bases and J by 7 bases, with 13 bases between the two germline ends. This CDR3 spans 13 amino acids.

This clonotype was observed a few times. The chain has TRBV11-2 and TRBJ2-5; TRBD2 might be the D (5 bases). V lost 3 bases and J lost 5, with 16 bases in between. Germline assignment: CDR1 SGHAT and CDR2 FQNNGV. The CDR3 length is 15 residues. The CDR3 loop reads CASSFEGARRETQYF. In DNA form, the CDR3 reads TGTGCCAGCAGCTTCGAGGGCGCAAGGCGGGAGACCCAGTACTTC.

This clonotype was observed a few times. This chain uses TRBV6-1 with TRBJ1-1; tentatively, D is TRBD1 (6 bases). Germline V gene lookup returns CDR1 MNHNS and CDR2 SASEGT. The V end was cut by 5 bases, the J end by 5 bases, with 21 bases between. This CDR3 is 16 amino acids long. CDR3: CASSHTGQGLGTEAFF. The CDR3 region has the DNA TGTGCCAGCAGTCACACAGGGCAGGGGTTGGGAACTGAAGCTTTCTTT.

This clonotype was seen only a few times. The chain employs TRBV12-3 or TRBV12-4 and TRBJ1-5, with D possibly matching TRBD1 (5 bases). Trimming took off 5 bases at V and 2 bases at J, with 16 bases between the two ends. The CDR3 totals 16 residues. The CDR3 sequence: CASSPQGDVGNQPQHF. CDR3 DNA: TGTGCCAGCAGTCCCCAAGGGGACGTGGGCAATCAGCCCCAGCATTTT.